These T cell receptor beta chains were read from a single sample in a study of CD8+ T cells in alopecia areata. Profiled with immunoSEQ multiplex PCR; TCRdb holds only in-frame clones, not every one. This table holds about 210,000 clones, approximately 38% found once. The material sequenced was CD4+ T cells sorted from blood, taken between weeks 30 and 35, from a patient treated with tofacitinib. The source of these receptors is a human donor with alopecia areata. Each CDR3 is given with its conserved first and last residue. Fields, in order: J gene, V gene, clone size, D gene, CDR3 DNA, CDR3 protein. The D gene is left open where the match is weak. Some rows mark clone size as missing; the rest say once, few, many or name a class of expanded clone.

TRBJ2-1 TRBV11-2 NA TRBD2 TGTGCCAGCCGATCTATGCGGGGGAGCTCCTACAATGAGCAGTTCTTC CASRSMRGSSYNEQFF
TRBJ1-5 TRBV6-6 few NA TGTGCCAGCAGTTACGGGATGGGAACGGGCAATCAGCCCCAGCATTTT CASSYGMGTGNQPQHF
TRBJ2-7 TRBV9 NA NA TGTGCCAGCAGCCCCGGTGGGGGTAGACCCTACGAGCAGTACTTC CASSPGGGRPYEQYF
TRBJ2-1 TRBV10-1 NA TRBD2 TGCGCCAGCAGTGAGAGGATAGCGGGGGGGCTTTCTGACAATGAGCAGTTCTTC CASSERIAGGLSDNEQFF
TRBJ2-1 TRBV19 few NA TGTGCCAGTAATGGCGGGATGTCCTACAATGAGCAGTTCTTC CASNGGMSYNEQFF
TRBJ2-1 TRBV10-2 NA TRBD2 TGCGCCAGCGGCGGGACTAGCAGACACAATGAGCAGTTCTTC CASGGTSRHNEQFF
TRBJ1-1 TRBV29-1 few NA TGCAGCGTTGATTGGGGGGTGAACACTGAAGCTTTCTTT CSVDWGVNTEAFF
TRBJ2-7 TRBV5-1 NA NA TGCGCCAGCAGCCGGCGGGACAGCTCCTACGAGCAGTACTTC CASSRRDSSYEQYF
TRBJ1-4 TRBV7-2 few NA TGTGCCAGCAGCGTTGGGACATTTGCAACTAATGAAAAACTGTTTTTT CASSVGTFATNEKLFF
TRBJ2-2 TRBV11-3 NA NA TGTGCCAGCAGCTTAGCACGGGCCACCGGGGAGCTGTTTTTT CASSLARATGELFF
TRBJ1-6 TRBV27 NA NA TGTGCCAGCAGTTTAACTCTGACAGTTAATTCACCCCTCCACTTT CASSLTLTVNSPLHF
TRBJ2-4 TRBV11-2 few NA TGTGCCAGCAGGGACAGTGTGGACATTCAGTACTTC CASRDSVDIQYF
TRBJ1-5 TRBV6-6 once NA TGTGCCAGCAGTTACTCATCTAGCAATCAGCCCCAGCATTTT CASSYSSSNQPQHF
TRBJ1-2 TRBV6-1 NA NA TGTGCCAGCAGTGTCGGGCGGATACACACCTTC CASSVGRIHTF
TRBJ2-5 TRBV18 NA NA TGTGCCAGCTCACCGCAAGGGAAAGAGACCCAGTACTTC CASSPQGKETQYF
TRBJ1-6 TRBV29-1 few NA TGCAGCGTTCGGACAGACGGTGTGTCCCTCCACTTT CSVRTDGVSLHF
TRBJ1-1 TRBV9 few NA TGTGCCAGCAGCGTAGTTCTGGGGAACACTGAAGCTTTCTTT CASSVVLGNTEAFF
TRBJ2-4 TRBV5-1 NA TRBD1 TGCGCCAGCAGCCTCCTGGACAGGGGGGGCATTCAGTACTTC CASSLLDRGGIQYF
TRBJ2-5 TRBV5-1 NA TRBD1 TGCGCCAGCAGCATACAGGGACAGTTACAAGAGACCCAGTACTTC CASSIQGQLQETQYF
TRBJ1-1 TRBV30 NA NA TGTGCCTGGAGCGGACAGTGGAACACTGAAGCTTTCTTT CAWSGQWNTEAFF
TRBJ1-1 TRBV7-3 NA NA TGTGCCAGCAGACGGACCCCAAACACTGAAGCTTTCTTT CASRRTPNTEAFF
TRBJ1-1 TRBV29-1 few TRBD1 TGCAGCGGAGGGACAGGGGCGTTGTACACTGAAGCTTTCTTT CSGGTGALYTEAFF
TRBJ1-4 TRBV7-8 NA NA TGTGCCAGCAGCTTAGACAGGGTCGGTGAAAAACTGTTTTTT CASSLDRVGEKLFF
TRBJ1-4 TRBV12-5 few NA TGTGCTAGTGGTTTGCCGGAAAAACTGTTTTTT CASGLPEKLFF
TRBJ2-3 TRBV7-9 NA NA TGTGCCAGCAGCTTCGGCGGGAACACAGATACGCAGTATTTT CASSFGGNTDTQYF
TRBJ2-7 TRBV30 NA TRBD1 TGTGCCTGGAGTGCACAGGGGAACGAGCAGTACTTC CAWSAQGNEQYF
TRBJ1-2 TRBV4-1 NA NA TGCGCCAGCAGCCAAGACCGTAACTATGGCTACACCTTC CASSQDRNYGYTF
TRBJ2-7 TRBV5-1 NA TRBD1 TGCGCCAGCAGCTTGGAGGGACGGACAGGTGTCTCCTACGAGCAGTACTTC CASSLEGRTGVSYEQYF
TRBJ1-5 TRBV2 NA TRBD1 TGTGCCAGCAGTGGAAACACAGGGGAAGGGGAAACACAGCATTTT CASSGNTGEGETQHF
TRBJ2-3 TRBV19 few NA TGTGCCAGTAGAAGTTCGTCCCCCACAGATACGCAGTATTTT CASRSSSPTDTQYF
TRBJ2-1 TRBV5-5 few NA TGTGCCAGCAACTCTCCAGGGTCCGACAATGAGCAGTTCTTC CASNSPGSDNEQFF
TRBJ2-1 TRBV29-1 NA NA TGCAGCGTTGGGACCTCCACCTACAATGAGCAGTTCTTC CSVGTSTYNEQFF
TRBJ2-7 TRBV11-1 NA TRBD1 TGTGCCAGCAGCGGGACAGGGCAATCCTACGAGCAGTACTTC CASSGTGQSYEQYF
TRBJ2-1 TRBV2 few TRBD2 TGTGCCAGCAGTGAAAATTCTGCGGGAGGACACAATGAGCAGTTCTTC CASSENSAGGHNEQFF
TRBJ2-7 TRBV9 NA TRBD1 TGTGCCAGCAGCTCTCATCGACAGGGGATGCTGCACGAGCAGTACTTC CASSSHRQGMLHEQYF
TRBJ1-5 TRBV27 few NA TGTGCCAGCAGTTTGACATTTACTAGCAATCAGCCCCAGCATTTT CASSLTFTSNQPQHF
TRBJ2-1 TRBV5-1 NA NA TGCGCCAGCAGCTTGCTGCGGGGAGCGACCATGCGGGAGCAGTTCTTC CASSLLRGATMREQFF
TRBJ2-5 TRBV6-5 NA NA TGTGCCAGCAAGACAGATAGCCTTCAAGAGACCCAGTACTTC CASKTDSLQETQYF
TRBJ2-6 TRBV5-1 NA NA TGCGCCAGCAGCTTGGCCCGACGGGCCTGGCACTCTGGGGCCAACGTCCTGACTTTC CASSLARRAWHSGANVLTF
TRBJ2-5 TRBV19 NA NA TGTGCCAGTAAGTCCGGTTTCCAAGAGACCCAGTACTTC CASKSGFQETQYF
TRBJ2-7 TRBV29-1 NA NA TGCAGCGTGGGGGGGGACAGGCTCTACGAGCAGTACTTC CSVGGDRLYEQYF
TRBJ2-7 TRBV5-4 NA TRBD1 TGTGCCAGCAGCTTGGGACAGGGAGTCTACGAGCAGTACTTC CASSLGQGVYEQYF
TRBJ1-1 TRBV30 few NA TGTGCCTGGAGTGGGGTGAGTGAAGCTTTCTTT CAWSGVSEAFF
TRBJ2-7 TRBV9 NA TRBD1 TGTGCCAGCAGCGCCCGAGGGGACAGGGGACGGAGCGAGCAGTACTTC CASSARGDRGRSEQYF